These 11 T cell receptor beta chains share one sample of origin, sequenced in a study of T cell responses to AZD1222 COVID-19 vaccine. Produced via immunoSEQ multiplex PCR; TCRdb's table is partial and in-frame only. The table includes 65,000 or so clones, roughly 84% detected once. The specimen was peripheral blood, collected on day 0 of AZD1222 vaccination. All receptors derive from an adult in good health.

The gene calls are TRBV28 and TRBJ1-2, with 9 bases that match TRBD1. Germline CDR1 MDHEN, CDR2 SYDVKM. This CDR3 contains 14 residues. Trimming cost V 5 bases and J 4 bases; bases outside gene matches: 5. In DNA form, the CDR3 reads TGTGCCAGCAGTGCCGGGACAGGGCCCTATGGCTACACCTTC. Translation gives CASSAGTGPYGYTF.

The genes are TRBV15 and TRBJ1-4, with 8 bases matching TRBD1. The CDR3 length is 15 residues. J was trimmed by 7 bases and V by 1 base; bases with no gene match: 5. Germline assignment: CDR1 LNHNV and CDR2 YYDKDF (reference sequence). CDR3 bases: TGTGCCACCAGCAGAGTGGCCAGGGGGCTTGAAAAACTGTTTTTT. Its translation: CATSRVARGLEKLFF.

The rearrangement joins TRBV5-1 to TRBJ2-7; possible D gene TRBD2, 5 bases. Trimming took 4 bases from V and 6 from J, leaving 8 bases between them. CDR1 and CDR2 from the germline V gene are SGHRS and YFSETQ. The CDR3 is 11 amino acids. CDR3 protein: CASSHEGEQYF. The DNA for the CDR3 is TGCGCCAGCAGCCACGAGGGCGAGCAGTACTTC.

The chain has TRBV6-1 and TRBJ1-4, with D unresolved. V was cut by 3 bases and J by 6 bases, with 14 bases left in between. CDR3 length equals 15 residues. Germline V lookup: CDR1 MNHNS, CDR2 SASEGT. For the CDR3, the DNA is TGTGCCAGCAGTGATCAAAGGTCGGTGCATGAAAAACTGTTTTTT. Translated, it gives CASSDQRSVHEKLFF.

The chain carries TRBV4-1 and TRBJ1-4, with D hard to call. CDR1 and CDR2 from the germline V gene are MGHRA and YSYEKL. The CDR3 extends over 16 amino acids. Trimming stripped 0 bases from V and 0 bases from J, with 8 bases between. The CDR3 DNA is TGCGCCAGCAGCCAAGATCGGACCGCAACTAATGAAAAACTGTTTTTT. Its translation: CASSQDRTATNEKLFF.

The chain is built from TRBV5-1 and TRBJ2-2; 8 bases line up with TRBD1. The CDR3 is 16 amino acids. The germline V gene has CDR1 SGHRS and CDR2 YFSETQ. J gave up 2 bases and V 7 bases, and 10 bases lay outside the gene matches. The CDR3 spells CASSPMDRANTGELFF. The CDR3 DNA reads as TGCGCCAGCTCCCCTATGGACAGGGCAAACACCGGGGAGCTGTTTTTT.

The V gene is TRBV5-4, the J gene TRBJ1-1; weak D call: TRBD1 (6 bases). Germline values: CDR1 SGHNT, CDR2 YYREEE (reference sequence). This CDR3 comprises 13 residues. Trimming pared 5 bases from V and 6 bases from J, leaving 14 bases between. The CDR3 DNA reads TGTGCCAGCAGTATTTACGGGGGCGCTGAAGCTTTCTTT. It translates to CASSIYGGAEAFF.

The V and J genes are TRBV12-3 or TRBV12-4 and TRBJ1-1; D might be TRBD1 (6 bases). CDR3 length equals 12 residues. Trimming left V 3 bases short and J 9 bases short, with 11 bases between. The CDR3 nucleotides read TGTGCCAGCAGTTTTCTATGGGACAAAGCTTTCTTT. Encoded protein: CASSFLWDKAFF.

The rearrangement joins TRBV30 to TRBJ1-1; 8 bases map to TRBD1. CDR1 is GTSNPN and CDR2 is SVGIG in the germline V gene (reference sequence). The CDR3 is 14 amino acids. J gave up 1 base and V 2 bases, and 3 bases lay outside the gene matches. The CDR3 region has the DNA TGTGCCTGGAGTAGGGACAGGCGGAACACTGAAGCTTTCTTT. Translation: CAWSRDRRNTEAFF.

The J gene is TRBJ1-5, the V gene TRBV7-9; possibly TRBD1 for D (6 bases). CDR3 length equals 13 residues. Germline assignment: CDR1 SEHNR and CDR2 FQNEAQ (reference sequence). V lost 11 bases and J 3 bases, leaving 14 bases between the germline ends. Here the CDR3 DNA reads TGTGCCGGAGGGGGAGACCTCAATCAGCCCCAGCATTTT. Its translation is CAGGGDLNQPQHF. The full variable domain, in which reference TRBV7-9 and TRBJ1-5 provide the parts outside the CDR3, is DTGVSQNPRHKITKRGQNVTFRCDPISEHNRLYWYRQTLGQGPEFLTYFQNEAQLEKSRLLSDRFSAERPKGSFSTLEIQRTEQGDSAMYLCAGGGDLNQPQHFGDGTRLSIL.

This chain joins TRBV28 and TRBJ2-1; tentatively, D is TRBD2 (6 bases). This CDR3 region has 16 residues. The germline CDR1 and CDR2 sequences are MDHEN and SYDVKM. Trimming cost V 8 bases and J 4 bases, with 21 bases left between them. The CDR3, as DNA: TGTGCCAGCCCCGGGACTGGAGGGGCAAGGTACAATGAGCAGTTCTTC. It encodes CASPGTGGARYNEQFF. The variable domain in full, with the rest retrieved from reference TRBV28 and TRBJ2-1, is DVKVTQSSRYLVKRTGEKVFLECVQDMDHENMFWYRQDPGLGLRLIYFSYDVKMKEKGDIPEGYSVSREKKERFSLILESASTNQTSMYLCASPGTGGARYNEQFFGPGTRLTVL.